This TCR beta chain was documented in a study of blood T cell repertoires in COVID-19. V lost 2 bases, J lost 4 bases, and 8 bases lay in between. The CDR3 is made up of 12 amino acids. CDR1 SQVTM and CDR2 ANQGSEA come from the germline V gene. In the authors' methods: Estimated nucleated cell counts came from reference gene primer amplification. Sequenced by immunoSEQ multiplex PCR; TCRdb stores in-frame clones only, minus some. The V and J calls and clone size were taken over from that table, and D and trimming were inferred from the DNA. The sample consists of under 200,000 clones, roughly 84% of them appearing once.

The sequence was collected from a woman aged 60-75 years with COVID-19, enrolled during active disease. The sequencing input was peripheral blood. The rearrangement joins TRBV29-1 to TRBJ1-1, with D hard to call. The CDR3 DNA reads TGCAGCGTTGAATCGGGTGGCACTGAAGCTTTCTTT. It yields the protein CSVESGGTEAFF.